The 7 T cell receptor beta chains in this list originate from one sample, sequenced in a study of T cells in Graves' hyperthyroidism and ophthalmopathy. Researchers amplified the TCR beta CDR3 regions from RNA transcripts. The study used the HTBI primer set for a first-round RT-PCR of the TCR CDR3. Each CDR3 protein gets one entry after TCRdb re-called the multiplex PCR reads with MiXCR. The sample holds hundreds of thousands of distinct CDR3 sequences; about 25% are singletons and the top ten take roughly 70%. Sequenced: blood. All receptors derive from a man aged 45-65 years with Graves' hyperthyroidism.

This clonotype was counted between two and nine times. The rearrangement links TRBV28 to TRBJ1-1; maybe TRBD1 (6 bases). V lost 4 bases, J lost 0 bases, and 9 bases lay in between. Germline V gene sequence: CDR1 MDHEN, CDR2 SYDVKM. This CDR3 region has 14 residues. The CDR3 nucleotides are TGTGCCAGCAGTTCCGGGGGCCTGAACACTGAAGCTTTCTTT. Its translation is CASSSGGLNTEAFF.

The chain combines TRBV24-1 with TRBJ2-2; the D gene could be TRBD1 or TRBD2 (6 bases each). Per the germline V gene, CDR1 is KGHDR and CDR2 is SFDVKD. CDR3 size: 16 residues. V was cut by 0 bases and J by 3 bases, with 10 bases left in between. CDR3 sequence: CATSDLIRGDTGELFF. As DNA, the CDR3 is TGTGCCACCAGTGATTTGATTAGGGGGGACACCGGGGAGCTGTTTTTT.

CDR3 sequence reads: CASSFRLRAGNNEQFF. In DNA form, the CDR3 reads TGTGCCAGCAGCTTCCGACTGAGGGCTGGAAACAATGAGCAGTTCTTC. This chain links TRBV5-6 with TRBJ2-1; a possible D gene is TRBD2 (5 bases). The CDR3 is 16 amino acids. Trimming removed 2 bases from V and 5 bases from J, with 17 bases in between. From germline, CDR1 is SGHDT and CDR2 YYEEEE.

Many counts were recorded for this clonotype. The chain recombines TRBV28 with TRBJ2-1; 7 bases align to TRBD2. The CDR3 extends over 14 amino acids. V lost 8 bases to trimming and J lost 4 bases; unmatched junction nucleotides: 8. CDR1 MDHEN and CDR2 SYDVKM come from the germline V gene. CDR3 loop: CASRTSAGYNEQFF. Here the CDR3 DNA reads TGTGCCAGCCGAACTAGCGCAGGATACAATGAGCAGTTCTTC. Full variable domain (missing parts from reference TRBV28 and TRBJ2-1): DVKVTQSSRYLVKRTGEKVFLECVQDMDHENMFWYRQDPGLGLRLIYFSYDVKMKEKGDIPEGYSVSREKKERFSLILESASTNQTSMYLCASRTSAGYNEQFFGPGTRLTVL.

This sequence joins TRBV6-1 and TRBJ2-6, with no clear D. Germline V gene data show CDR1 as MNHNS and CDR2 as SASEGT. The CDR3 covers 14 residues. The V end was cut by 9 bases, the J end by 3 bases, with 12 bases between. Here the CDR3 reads CASRPGIGANVLTF. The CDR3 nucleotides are TGTGCCAGTCGACCCGGCATTGGGGCCAACGTCCTGACTTTC.

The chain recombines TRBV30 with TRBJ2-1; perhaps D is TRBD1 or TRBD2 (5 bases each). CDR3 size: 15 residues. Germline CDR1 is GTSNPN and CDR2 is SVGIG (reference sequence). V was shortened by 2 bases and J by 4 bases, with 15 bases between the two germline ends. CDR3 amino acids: CAWSPGTSIYNEQFF. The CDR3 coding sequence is TGTGCCTGGAGTCCCGGGACCTCAATTTACAATGAGCAGTTCTTC.

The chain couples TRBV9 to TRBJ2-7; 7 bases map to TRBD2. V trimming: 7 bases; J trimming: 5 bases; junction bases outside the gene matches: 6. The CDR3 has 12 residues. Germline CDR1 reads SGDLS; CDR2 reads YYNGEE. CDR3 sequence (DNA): TGTGCCAGCGCTGGGCTAGCGGACGAGCAGTACTTC. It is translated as CASAGLADEQYF.